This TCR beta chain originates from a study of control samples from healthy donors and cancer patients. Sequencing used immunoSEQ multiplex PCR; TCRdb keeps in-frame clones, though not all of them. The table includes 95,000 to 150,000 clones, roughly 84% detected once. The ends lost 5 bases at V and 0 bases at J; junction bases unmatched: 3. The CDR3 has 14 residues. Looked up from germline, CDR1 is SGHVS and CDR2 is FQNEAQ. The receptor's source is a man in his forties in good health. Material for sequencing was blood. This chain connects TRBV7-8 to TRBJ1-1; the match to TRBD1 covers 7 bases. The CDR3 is CASSRGQLNTEAFF. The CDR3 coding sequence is TGTGCCAGCAGCCGGGGACAGTTGAACACTGAAGCTTTCTTT.